Presented here are 10 T cell receptor beta chains from one specimen sequenced in a study of blood T cell repertoires in COVID-19. Sequenced by immunoSEQ multiplex PCR; TCRdb stores in-frame clones only, minus some. The table lists some 200,000 clones, around nine tenths of them singletons. Input material: peripheral blood. The receptors originated from a man in his 70s with acute or convalescent COVID-19.

The genes are TRBV24-1 and TRBJ2-5, with 9 bases aligning to TRBD2. This CDR3 is built from 14 residues. Germline CDR1 reads KGHDR; CDR2 reads SFDVKD. V shed 11 bases and J 5 bases; nucleotides not matched to a gene: 11. This CDR3 reads CAISLAGGRETQYF. The CDR3 nucleotides are TGTGCCATCTCTCTGGCGGGAGGGCGGGAGACCCAGTACTTC.

The gene calls are TRBV5-1 and TRBJ2-3, with 11 bases matching TRBD2. The trim removed 3 bases at V and 0 bases at J, leaving 6 bases unmatched. This CDR3 contains 17 residues. Germline V lookup: CDR1 SGHRS, CDR2 YFSETQ. CDR3 sequence (DNA): TGCGCCAGCAGCTCGGGTTTAGCGGGAGGGAGCACAGATACGCAGTATTTT. The encoded protein is CASSSGLAGGSTDTQYF.

This clone is a singleton in its sample. V usage is TRBV2 and J usage is TRBJ2-1; tentatively, D is TRBD1 (5 bases). Germline V gene data show CDR1 as SNHLY and CDR2 as FYNNEI. This CDR3 contains 15 residues. With 4 bases removed from V and 0 bases from J, the gap between germline ends came to 10 bases. Here the CDR3 DNA reads TGTGCCAGCAGTGGAAGGGGCGGCTCCTACAATGAGCAGTTCTTC. Its translation: CASSGRGGSYNEQFF.

This chain links TRBV29-1 with TRBJ1-2, with unresolved D. The V gene lost 1 base and the J gene lost 8 bases, with 5 bases spanning the gap. CDR3 length equals 10 residues. The V gene's germline CDR1 is SQVTM and CDR2 ANQGSEA. The CDR3 DNA is TGCAGCGTTGAAGTCCCAGGCTACACCTTC. It translates to CSVEVPGYTF. Together with reference TRBV29-1 and TRBJ1-2, the CDR3 gives the full variable domain: SAVISQKPSRDICQRGTSLTIQCQVDSQVTMMFWYRQQPGQSLTLIATANQGSEATYESGFVIDKFPISRPNLTFSTLTVSNMSPEDSSIYLCSVEVPGYTFGSGTRLTVV.

V usage is TRBV3-1 (or the pseudogene TRBV3-2) and J usage is TRBJ1-3; the D is unclear. Per germline, CDR1 LGHDT and CDR2 YNNKEL (reference sequence). The V gene lost 6 bases and the J gene lost 1 base, with 7 bases spanning the gap. The CDR3 spans 13 residues. The CDR3 DNA reads as TGTGCCAGCAGACGACAATCTGGAAACACCATATATTTT. It yields the protein CASRRQSGNTIYF.

The CDR3 DNA follows: TGTGCCAGCAGCCGTACAGGGGGGAGTGAAAAACTGTTTTTT. This sequence encodes CASSRTGGSEKLFF. The chain combines TRBV5-8 with TRBJ1-4, with 8 bases lining up with TRBD1. Germline loops: CDR1 SGHTS, CDR2 YDEGEE. This CDR3 has 14 amino acids. With V trimmed by 4 bases and J by 7 bases, 6 bases remained unmatched.

This chain uses TRBV5-4 with TRBJ1-2; 9 nucleotides agree with TRBD1. Germline CDR1 is SGHNT and CDR2 is YYREEE (reference sequence). Trimming took 3 bases from V and 7 from J; bases not matched to a gene: 4. This CDR3 has 13 amino acids. The CDR3 DNA reads as TGTGCCAGCAGCTCACAGGGGGCAGGTGGCTACACCTTC. Translated: CASSSQGAGGYTF.

This chain connects TRBV11-3 to TRBJ2-1, with 7 bases lining up with TRBD2. Germline V CDR1 and CDR2: SGHNT, YENEEA. J gave up 8 bases and V 4 bases, and 14 bases lay outside the gene matches. This CDR3 contains 16 residues. The CDR3 nucleotides are TGTGCCAGCAGCTCCCTGACTAGCTCCCAGGCAGATGAGCAGTTCTTC. Amino acids: CASSSLTSSQADEQFF.

The V and J genes are TRBV11-2 and TRBJ2-7; D remains ambiguous. The CDR3 is 15 amino acids. With 3 bases removed from V and 0 bases from J, the gap between germline ends came to 12 bases. The germline V gene encodes CDR1 SGHAT and CDR2 FQNNGV. This CDR3 reads CASSFRGPSSYEQYF. The CDR3 region has the DNA TGTGCCAGCAGCTTTAGAGGCCCTAGCTCCTACGAGCAGTACTTC.

V and J are TRBV12-5 and TRBJ1-4, with 7 bases fitting TRBD1. The CDR3 spans 12 residues. Per the germline V gene, CDR1 is LGHNT and CDR2 is FRNRAP. Losses at the gene ends were 3 bases for V and 13 bases for J; bases not matched to a gene: 5. CDR3 nucleotides: TGTGCTAGTGGTTTCCCCTGGACAGGACTGTTTTTT. Residues: CASGFPWTGLFF.